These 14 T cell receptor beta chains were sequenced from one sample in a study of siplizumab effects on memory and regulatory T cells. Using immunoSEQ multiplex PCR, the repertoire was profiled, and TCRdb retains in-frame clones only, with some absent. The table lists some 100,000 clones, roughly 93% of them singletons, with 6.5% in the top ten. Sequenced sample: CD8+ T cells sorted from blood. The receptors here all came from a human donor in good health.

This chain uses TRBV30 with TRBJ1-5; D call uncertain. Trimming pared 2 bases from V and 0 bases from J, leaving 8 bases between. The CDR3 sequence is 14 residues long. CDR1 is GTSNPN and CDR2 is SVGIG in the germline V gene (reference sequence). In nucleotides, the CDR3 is TGTGCCTGGAGTCAGAGGATTAGCAATCAGCCCCAGCATTTT. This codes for CAWSQRISNQPQHF.

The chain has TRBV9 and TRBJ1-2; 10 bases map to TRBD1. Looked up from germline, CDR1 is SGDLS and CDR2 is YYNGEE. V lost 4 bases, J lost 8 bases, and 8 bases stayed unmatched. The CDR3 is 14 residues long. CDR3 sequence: CASSIRQGAAGYTF. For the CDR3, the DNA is TGTGCCAGCAGCATACGACAGGGGGCAGCGGGCTACACCTTC.

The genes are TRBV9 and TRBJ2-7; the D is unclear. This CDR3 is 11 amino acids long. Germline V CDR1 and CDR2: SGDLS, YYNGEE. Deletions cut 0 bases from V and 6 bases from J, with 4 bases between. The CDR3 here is CASSVEGEQYF. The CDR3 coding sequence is TGTGCCAGCAGCGTAGAAGGCGAGCAGTACTTC.

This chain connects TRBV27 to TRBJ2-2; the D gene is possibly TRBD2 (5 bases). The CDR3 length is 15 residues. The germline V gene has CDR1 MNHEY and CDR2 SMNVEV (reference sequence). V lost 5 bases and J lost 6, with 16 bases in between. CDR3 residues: CASSLAAFGPGELFF. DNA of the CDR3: TGTGCCAGCAGTCTAGCCGCCTTCGGGCCCGGGGAGCTGTTTTTT.

The CDR3 coding sequence is TGTGCCAGCAGCGACCGGGACAGGCTCTACGAGCAGTACTTC. Translation: CASSDRDRLYEQYF. The chain joins TRBV11-3 to TRBJ2-7; TRBD1 agrees at 8 bases. This CDR3 is built from 14 residues. J gave up 3 bases and V 5 bases, and 6 bases lay outside the gene matches. The germline V gene encodes CDR1 SGHNT and CDR2 YENEEA.

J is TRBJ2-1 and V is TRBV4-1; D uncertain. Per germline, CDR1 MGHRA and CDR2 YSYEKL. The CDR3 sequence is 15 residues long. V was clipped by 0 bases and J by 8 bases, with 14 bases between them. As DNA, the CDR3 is TGCGCCAGCAGCCAAGAGGGGAACTTCGTCGATGAGCAGTTCTTC. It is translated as CASSQEGNFVDEQFF.

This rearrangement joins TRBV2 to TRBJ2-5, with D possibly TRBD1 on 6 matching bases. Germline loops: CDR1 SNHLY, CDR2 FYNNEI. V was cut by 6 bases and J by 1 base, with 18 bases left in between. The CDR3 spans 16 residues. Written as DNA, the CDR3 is TGTGCCAGCAGCGAAAACAGGGCTAGATCCCAAGAGACCCAGTACTTC. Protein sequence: CASSENRARSQETQYF.

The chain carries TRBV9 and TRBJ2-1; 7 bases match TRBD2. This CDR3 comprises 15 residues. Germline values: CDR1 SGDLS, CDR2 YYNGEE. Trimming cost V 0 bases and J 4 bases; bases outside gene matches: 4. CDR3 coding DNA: TGTGCCAGCAGCGTAGGTAGCGGGCTTTACAATGAGCAGTTCTTC. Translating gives CASSVGSGLYNEQFF. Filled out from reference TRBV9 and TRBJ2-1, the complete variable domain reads DSGVTQTPKHLITATGQRVTLRCSPRSGDLSVYWYQQSLDQGLQFLIQYYNGEERAKGNILERFSAQQFPDLHSELNLSSLELGDSALYFCASSVGSGLYNEQFFGPGTRLTVL.

The CDR3 here is CASGPRKTSTDTQYF. CDR3 in DNA: TGTGCCAGCGGTCCCAGGAAAACTAGCACAGATACGCAGTATTTT. The rearrangement joins TRBV5-6 to TRBJ2-3; D gene uncertain. V gave up 7 bases and J gave up 0 bases, with 15 bases separating them. Germline V CDR1 and CDR2: SGHDT, YYEEEE. This CDR3 has 15 residues.

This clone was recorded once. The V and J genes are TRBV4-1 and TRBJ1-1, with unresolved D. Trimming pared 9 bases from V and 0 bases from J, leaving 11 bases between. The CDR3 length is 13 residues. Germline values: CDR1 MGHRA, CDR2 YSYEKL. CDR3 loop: CASVGLMNTEAFF. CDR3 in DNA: TGCGCCAGTGTAGGACTGATGAACACTGAAGCTTTCTTT.

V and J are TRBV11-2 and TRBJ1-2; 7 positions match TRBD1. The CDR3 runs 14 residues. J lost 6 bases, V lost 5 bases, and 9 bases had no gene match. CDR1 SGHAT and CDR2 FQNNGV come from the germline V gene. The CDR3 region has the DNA TGTGCCAGCAGCCATAGTGCAGGGGGAGATGGCTACACCTTC. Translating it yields CASSHSAGGDGYTF.

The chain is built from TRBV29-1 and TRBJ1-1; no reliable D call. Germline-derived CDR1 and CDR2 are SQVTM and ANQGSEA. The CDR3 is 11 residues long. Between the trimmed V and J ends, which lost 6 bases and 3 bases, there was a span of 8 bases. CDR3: CSVDMDTEAFF. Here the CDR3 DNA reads TGCAGCGTCGACATGGACACTGAAGCTTTCTTT.

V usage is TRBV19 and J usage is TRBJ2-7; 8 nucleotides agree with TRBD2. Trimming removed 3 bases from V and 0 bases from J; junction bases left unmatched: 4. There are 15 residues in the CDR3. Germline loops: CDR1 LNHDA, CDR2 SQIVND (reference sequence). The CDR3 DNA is TGTGCCAGTAGTATGGCTAGCGGGTACTCCTACGAGCAGTACTTC. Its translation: CASSMASGYSYEQYF. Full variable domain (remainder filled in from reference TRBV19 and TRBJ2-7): DGGITQSPKYLFRKEGQNVTLSCEQNLNHDAMYWYRQDPGQGLRLIYYSQIVNDFQKGDIAEGYSVSREKKESFPLTVTSAQKNPTAFYLCASSMASGYSYEQYFGPGTRLTVT.

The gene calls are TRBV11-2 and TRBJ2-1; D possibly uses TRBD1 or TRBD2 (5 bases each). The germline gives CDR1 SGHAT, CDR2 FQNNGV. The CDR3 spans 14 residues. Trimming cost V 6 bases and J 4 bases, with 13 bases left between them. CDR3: CASSGGRGYNEQFF. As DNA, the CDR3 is TGTGCCAGCAGTGGGGGACGGGGTTACAATGAGCAGTTCTTC.